This TCR beta chain was sequenced for a study of T cells in Graves' hyperthyroidism and ophthalmopathy. Graves' hyperthyroidism was deemed stable given no ophthalmopathy progression within 18 months. Fresh peripheral blood, 10 ml, yielded the PBMCs. This clonotype showed up just a few times. TCR beta CDR3 sequences were amplified from RNA transcripts. HTBI primers drove first-round RT-PCR of the TCR CDR3. TCRdb called the multiplex PCR reads again in MiXCR, with one record for every CDR3 protein. The repertoire holds about 380,000 distinct CDR3 sequences, with roughly 14% as singletons. Looked up from germline, CDR1 is KGHDR and CDR2 is SFDVKD. This CDR3 region has 13 residues. V shed 2 bases and J shed 3 bases, with 7 bases lying between them.

The receptor comes from a woman aged 55-70 years with Graves' hyperthyroidism. The material sequenced was blood. The rearrangement uses TRBV24-1 and TRBJ2-7; no reliable D call. The CDR3: CATSDSYSYEQYF. The CDR3 DNA reads TGTGCCACCAGTGATTCGTACAGCTACGAGCAGTACTTC.